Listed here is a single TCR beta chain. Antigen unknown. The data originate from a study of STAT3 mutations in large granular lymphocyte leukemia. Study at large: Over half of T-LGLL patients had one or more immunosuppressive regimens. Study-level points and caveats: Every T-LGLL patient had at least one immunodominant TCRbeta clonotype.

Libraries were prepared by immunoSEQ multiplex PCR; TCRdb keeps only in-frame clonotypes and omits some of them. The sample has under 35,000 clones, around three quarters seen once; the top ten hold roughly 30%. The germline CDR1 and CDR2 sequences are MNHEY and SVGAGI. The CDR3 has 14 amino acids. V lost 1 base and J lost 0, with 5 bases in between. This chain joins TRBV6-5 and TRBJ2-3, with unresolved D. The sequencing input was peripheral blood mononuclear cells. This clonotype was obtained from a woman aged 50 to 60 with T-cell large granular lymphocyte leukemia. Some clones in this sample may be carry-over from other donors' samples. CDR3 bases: TGTGCCAGCAGTTACTTGCGGAGCACAGATACGCAGTATTTT. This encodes CASSYLRSTDTQYF.